The clone carrying this TCR beta chain was detected ten times or more. The V segment lost 0 bases and the J segment 3 bases; nucleotides outside the gene matches: 11. The CDR3 is 18 amino acids. From germline, CDR1 is MNHEY and CDR2 SMNVEV (reference sequence). TCR libraries were built in bulk with a published protocol and specific TCR primers. TCRdb processed the PCR reads anew with MiXCR; each CDR3 protein has one entry. The table has approximately 670,000 distinct CDR3 sequences, nearly 20% seen once. These data are taken from a study of molecular identifiers for immune sequencing clone quantification. Study in general: Replicate RNA from approximately 20,000 or 98,000 naive CD8 T cells formed five aliquots; four were sequenced.

Source material for naive CD8 libraries was roughly 17,000 to 1,100,000 sorted cells, with 10%, 30% or 50% RNA. Sorting isolated naive CD8 T cells as CD8+CD4-CCR7+CD45RA+ events. The TCR comes from a human donor in good health. Some libraries in this study had Jurkat cell RNA spiked in. Sequencing input: naive CD8+ T cells from blood, with Jurkat cell RNA spiked in. This sample's subset: FACS-sorted CD8+CD4-CCR7+CD45RA+ naive T cells. The chain links TRBV27 to TRBJ2-3; 8 bases agree with TRBD2. The CDR3 DNA reads TGTGCCAGCAGTTTATCCCGTTTGAGCGGGAGTCATACAGATACGCAGTATTTT. Translating gives CASSLSRLSGSHTDTQYF.